This T cell receptor (beta chain) is drawn from a study of shared clonotypes between healthy human individuals. Clones were read by immunoSEQ multiplex PCR, and TCRdb kept only the in-frame ones, dropping some. The table includes millions of clones, around nine tenths detected once. This CDR3 spans 15 amino acids. Trimming took off 0 bases at V and 3 bases at J, with 9 bases between the two ends. Germline-derived CDR1 and CDR2 are SGHRS and YFSETQ. Specimen: naive CD4+ T cells sorted from blood. Subset indicated: CD45RA+ positively selected. The sequence derives from a man between 18 and 29 years old in good health. The rearrangement links TRBV5-1 to TRBJ2-2; D remains ambiguous. DNA for the CDR3: TGCGCCAGCAGCTTGGCTGAAAGGGACACCGGGGAGCTGTTTTTT. Translated: CASSLAERDTGELFF.